This T cell receptor (beta chain) was sequenced for a study of shared clonotypes between healthy human individuals. The test was conducted at deep level. Method: immunoSEQ multiplex PCR; TCRdb's copy keeps in-frame clones and lacks some. The sample holds about 680,000 clones; 92% are singletons and the top ten take approximately 25%. Selected positively for CCR7 and CD45RO-negative, naive CD8 cells excluded terminally differentiated effector memory CD45RA+ cells. Study-wide results and limits: Sequencing of the sorted subsets was shown by rarefaction to be incomplete despite large depth. Expectations were that clonotype sharing among donors would be affected by sequencing depth. All-four-donor shared clonotypes had higher generation probabilities than non-shared clonotypes did.

On this clone itself: Its antigen is undetermined.

The V end lost 5 bases, the J end lost 8 bases, and 22 bases lay between the germline ends. Germline values: CDR1 MGHDK, CDR2 SYGVNS. The CDR3 is 16 residues long. This TCR derives from a man in his thirties or forties in good health. J is TRBJ2-1 and V is TRBV25-1; D is unclear. Sequencing used naive CD8+ T cells sorted from blood. The CDR3 sequence is CASSPIRFGHIDEQFF. CDR3 DNA sequence: TGTGCCAGCAGTCCGATCCGGTTCGGTCATATCGATGAGCAGTTCTTC.